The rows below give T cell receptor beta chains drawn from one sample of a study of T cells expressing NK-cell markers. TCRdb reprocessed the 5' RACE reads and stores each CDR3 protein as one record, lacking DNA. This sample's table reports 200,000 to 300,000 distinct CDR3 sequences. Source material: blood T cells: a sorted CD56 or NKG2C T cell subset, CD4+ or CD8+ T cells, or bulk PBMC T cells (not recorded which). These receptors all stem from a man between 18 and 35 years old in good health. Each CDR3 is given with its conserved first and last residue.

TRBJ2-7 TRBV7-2 CASSFSDPAYEQYF
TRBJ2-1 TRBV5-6 CASSGTPGVIEQFF
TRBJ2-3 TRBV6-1 CASDTESGGRRVYF
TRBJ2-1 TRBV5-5 CASSLRSGYNEQFF
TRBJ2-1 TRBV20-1 CVSGYINNEQFF
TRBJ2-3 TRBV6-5 CASIRAGGYTDTQYF
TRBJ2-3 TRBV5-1 CASSLLQRGALDTQYF
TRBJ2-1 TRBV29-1 CSVSQGLNEQFF
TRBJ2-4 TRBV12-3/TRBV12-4 CASSLSVYGNIQYF
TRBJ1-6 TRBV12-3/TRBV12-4 CASSFQGNSPLHF
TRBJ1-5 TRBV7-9 CASSLQQNQPQHF
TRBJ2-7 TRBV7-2 CASSLVPEGYEQYF
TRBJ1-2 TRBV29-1 CSVEAGDYGYTF
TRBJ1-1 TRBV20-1 CSTKGQGLTEAFF
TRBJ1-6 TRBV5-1 CASTEGSSYNSPLHF
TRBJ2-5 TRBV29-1 CSDKGPWDQETQYF
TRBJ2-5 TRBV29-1 CSVVWDSLGETQYF
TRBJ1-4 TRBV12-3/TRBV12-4 CASSSPNEKLFF
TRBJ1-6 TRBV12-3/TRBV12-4 CASSPPGRSNSPLHF
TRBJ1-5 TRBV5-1 CASSLGPDAGNQPQHF
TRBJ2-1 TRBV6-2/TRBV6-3 CASVLAGRNEQFF
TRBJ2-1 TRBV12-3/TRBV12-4 CASSPPGQGSWNEQFF
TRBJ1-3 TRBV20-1 CSASDRSSGNTIYF
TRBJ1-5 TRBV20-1 CSARDLGRRFGAQHF
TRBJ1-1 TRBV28 CASSSPQATVNTEAFF
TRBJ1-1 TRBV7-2 CASSFYSGEGTEAFF
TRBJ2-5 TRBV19 CASSIGVGETQYF
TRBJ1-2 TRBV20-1 CSADRDGYYGYTF
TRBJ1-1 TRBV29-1 CSVEGGTGNTEAFF
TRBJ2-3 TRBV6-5 CASSLRWGADTQYF
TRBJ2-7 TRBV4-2 CASSHFGTGGTGAAYEQYF
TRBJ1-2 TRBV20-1 CSARDIQGTNYGYTF
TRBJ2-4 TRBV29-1 CSVGQGEGLVQYF
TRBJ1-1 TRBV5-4 CASGPRDRVGTEAFF
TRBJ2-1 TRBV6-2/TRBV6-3 CASSTPGLKEFF
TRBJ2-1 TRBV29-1 CSVNELTSGINNEQFF
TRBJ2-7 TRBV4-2 CASSRRNSYEQYF
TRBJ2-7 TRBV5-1 CASSPGSGLEQYF
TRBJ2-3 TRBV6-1 CASSTGDTDTQYF
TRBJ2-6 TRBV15 CATRTDSGANVLTF
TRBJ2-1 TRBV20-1 CSARREGMVNENEQFF
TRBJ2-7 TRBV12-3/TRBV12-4 CASSLSKSYEQYF
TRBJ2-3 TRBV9 CASSREGTQYF
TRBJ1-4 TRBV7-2 CASSLAGPNEKLFF
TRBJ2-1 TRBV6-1 CASSQTRGPMDNEQFF
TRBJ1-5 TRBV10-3 CAISPRGQDQPQHF